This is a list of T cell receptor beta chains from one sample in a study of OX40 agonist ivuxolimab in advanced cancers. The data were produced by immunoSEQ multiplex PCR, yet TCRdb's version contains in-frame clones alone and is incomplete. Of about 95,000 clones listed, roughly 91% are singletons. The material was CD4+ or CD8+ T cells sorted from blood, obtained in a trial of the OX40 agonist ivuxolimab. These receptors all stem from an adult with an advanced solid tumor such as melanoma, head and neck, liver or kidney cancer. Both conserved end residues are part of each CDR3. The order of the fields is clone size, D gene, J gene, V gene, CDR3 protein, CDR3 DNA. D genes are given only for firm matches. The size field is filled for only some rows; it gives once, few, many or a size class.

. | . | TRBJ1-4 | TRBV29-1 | CSVGGAEEKLFF | TGCAGCGTTGGGGGGGCAGAAGAAAAACTGTTTTTT
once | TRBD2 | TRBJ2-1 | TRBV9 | CASSVGNGELAGGTYNEQFF | TGTGCCAGCAGCGTAGGGAACGGCGAACTAGCGGGAGGGACCTACAATGAGCAGTTCTTC
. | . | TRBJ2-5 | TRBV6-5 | CASRRGAYQETQYF | TGTGCCAGCAGAAGGGGCGCGTACCAAGAGACCCAGTACTTC
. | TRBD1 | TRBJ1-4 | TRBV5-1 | CASSLLQGAGGEKLFF | TGCGCCAGCAGCCTCTTACAGGGGGCCGGGGGTGAAAAACTGTTTTTT
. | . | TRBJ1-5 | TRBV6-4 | CASSDHERDNNQPQHF | TGTGCCAGCAGCGATCACGAGCGGGACAACAATCAGCCCCAGCATTTT
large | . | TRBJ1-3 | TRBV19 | CASKSGASGNTIYF | TGTGCCAGTAAATCGGGGGCTTCTGGAAACACCATATATTTT
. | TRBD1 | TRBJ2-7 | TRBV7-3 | CASSWTGTSSYEQYF | TGTGCCAGCAGCTGGACAGGGACAAGCTCCTACGAGCAGTACTTC
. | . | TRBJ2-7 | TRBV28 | CASSFFLGVAF | TGTGCCAGCAGTTTTTTTTTGGGTGTCGCCTTC
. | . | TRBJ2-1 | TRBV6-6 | CASSRVSGNEQFF | TGTGCCAGCAGCCGCGTTTCTGGGAATGAGCAGTTCTTC
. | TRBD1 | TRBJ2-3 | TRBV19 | CASSRQTGVINTQYF | TGTGCCAGTAGTAGGCAGACAGGGGTCATAAATACGCAGTATTTT
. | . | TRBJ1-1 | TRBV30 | CAWSVLGGMGTEAFF | TGTGCCTGGAGTGTACTGGGGGGGATGGGCACTGAAGCTTTCTTT
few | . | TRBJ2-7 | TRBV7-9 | CASSFASPSYEQYF | TGTGCCAGCAGCTTTGCTTCCCCCTCCTACGAGCAGTACTTC
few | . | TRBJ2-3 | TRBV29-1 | CSVVKSTDTQYF | TGCAGCGTTGTAAAGTCCACAGATACGCAGTATTTT
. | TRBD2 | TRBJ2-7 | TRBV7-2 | CASSRGLAYSYEQYF | TGTGCCAGCAGCCGAGGACTAGCGTACTCCTACGAGCAGTACTTC
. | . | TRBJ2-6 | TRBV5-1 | CASSLSHSGANVLTF | TGCGCCAGCAGCTTATCCCACTCTGGGGCCAACGTCCTGACTTTC
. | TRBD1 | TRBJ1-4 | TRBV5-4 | CASSWGQPNEKLFF | TGTGCCAGCAGCTGGGGACAGCCTAATGAAAAACTGTTTTTT
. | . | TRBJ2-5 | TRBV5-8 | CASTGVSLGATQYF | TGTGCCAGCACCGGGGTCTCTCTGGGGGCGACCCAGTACTTC
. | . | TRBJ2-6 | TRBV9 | CASSVGAGTGANVLTF | TGTGCCAGCAGCGTAGGAGCAGGGACAGGGGCCAACGTCCTGACTTTC
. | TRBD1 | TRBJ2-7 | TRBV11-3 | CASSPTYRRGHDSYEQYF | TGTGCCAGCAGCCCAACGTACCGAAGGGGGCATGATTCCTACGAGCAGTACTTC
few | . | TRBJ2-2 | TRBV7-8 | CASSPSGAANTGELFF | TGTGCCAGCAGCCCGAGTGGGGCGGCGAACACCGGGGAGCTGTTTTTT
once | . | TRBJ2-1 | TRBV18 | CASSPSLEVNEQFF | TGTGCCAGCTCACCTAGCCTAGAGGTGAATGAGCAGTTCTTC
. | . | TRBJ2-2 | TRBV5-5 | CASSLDRVGTGELFF | TGTGCCAGCAGCTTGGACCGGGTGGGCACCGGGGAGCTGTTTTTT
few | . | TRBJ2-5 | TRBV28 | CASSLRGWQGRGETQYF | TGTGCCAGCAGTTTAAGAGGATGGCAGGGGAGGGGAGAGACCCAGTACTTC
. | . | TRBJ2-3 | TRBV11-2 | CASNSGSADTQYF | TGTGCCAGCAACTCGGGCAGTGCTGATACGCAGTATTTT
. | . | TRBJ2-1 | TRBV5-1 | CASSLSRRIYNEQFF | TGCGCCAGCAGCTTGTCAAGGCGAATCTACAATGAGCAGTTCTTC
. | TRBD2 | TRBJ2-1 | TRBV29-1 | CSVEVTERGGQFF | TGCAGCGTTGAAGTCACGGAGCGGGGGGGGCAGTTCTTC
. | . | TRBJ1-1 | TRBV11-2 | CASSQAMRAFF | TGTGCCAGCAGCCAGGCTATGAGGGCTTTCTTT
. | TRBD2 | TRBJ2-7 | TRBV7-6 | CASSLDAGGPYEQYF | TGTGCCAGCAGCTTAGATGCGGGAGGCCCCTACGAGCAGTACTTC
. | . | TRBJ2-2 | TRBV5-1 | CASSNGGPNTGELFF | TGCGCCAGCAGCAACGGAGGGCCGAACACCGGGGAGCTGTTTTTT
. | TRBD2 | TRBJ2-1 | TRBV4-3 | CASSQGPGLVGAGGYNEQFF | TGCGCCAGCAGCCAAGGGCCGGGGCTGGTCGGGGCCGGGGGGTACAATGAGCAGTTCTTC
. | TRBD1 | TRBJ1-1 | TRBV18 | CASSQGQATEAFF | TGTGCCAGCTCACAGGGACAGGCGACTGAAGCTTTCTTT
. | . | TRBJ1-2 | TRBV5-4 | CASSLDGFRYTF | TGTGCCAGCAGCTTGGATGGGTTCCGCTACACCTTC
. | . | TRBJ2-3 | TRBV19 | CASTVIGGADTQYF | TGTGCCAGTACCGTCATTGGAGGCGCAGATACGCAGTATTTT
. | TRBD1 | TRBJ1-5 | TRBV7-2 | CASSSQTGDQPQHF | TGTGCCAGCAGCTCACAGACAGGGGATCAGCCCCAGCATTTT
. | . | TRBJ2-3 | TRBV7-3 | CASSLSRGASDTQYF | TGTGCCAGCAGCCTTTCACGGGGGGCATCAGATACGCAGTATTTT
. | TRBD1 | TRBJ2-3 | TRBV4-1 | CASSQDPSGTGRADTQYF | TGCGCCAGCAGCCAAGATCCCTCCGGGACAGGGAGGGCAGATACGCAGTATTTT
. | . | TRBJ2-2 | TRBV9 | CASSVRPQNTGELFF | TGTGCCAGCAGCGTGCGGCCTCAGAACACCGGGGAGCTGTTTTTT
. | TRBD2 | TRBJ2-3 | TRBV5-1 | CASSFGAGEPDTQYF | TGCGCCAGCAGCTTCGGAGCGGGAGAACCAGATACGCAGTATTTT
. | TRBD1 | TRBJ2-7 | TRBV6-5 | CASSPGTGLYEQYF | TGTGCCAGCAGTCCCGGGACAGGCCTCTACGAGCAGTACTTC
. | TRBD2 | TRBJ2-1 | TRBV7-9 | CASSLDGLAGNEQFF | TGTGCCAGCAGCTTAGACGGACTAGCTGGCAATGAGCAGTTCTTC
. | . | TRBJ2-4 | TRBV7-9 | CASSLLTTKDIQYF | TGTGCCAGCAGCTTATTAACAACAAAGGACATTCAGTACTTC
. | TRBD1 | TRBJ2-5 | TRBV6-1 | CASSATGQGIGTQYF | TGTGCCAGCAGTGCTACCGGACAGGGTATCGGGACCCAGTACTTC